This T cell receptor beta chain was recovered during a study of blood T cell repertoires in COVID-19. About the study: Sample material is recorded as cDNA or gDNA derived from T cells, B-cell-depleted T cells, or PBMCs.

The repertoire was sequenced with immunoSEQ multiplex PCR; TCRdb's copy has only in-frame clones and lacks some. The profile shows under 150,000 clones, 65% to 90% of them singletons. Germline loops: CDR1 SGHRS, CDR2 YFSETQ. The length of the CDR3 is 14 residues. Trimming took 2 bases from V and 10 from J, leaving 13 bases between them. Allocation to cohorts depended on clinical history reported by the participants. V gene TRBV5-1 combines with J gene TRBJ1-6; no firm D call. This sequence was found in a woman between 50 and 59 years old who had recovered from COVID-19. Material for sequencing was PBMCs or T cells enriched from blood (not recorded which). The CDR3 loop is CASSFSGSGSPLHF. The DNA of the CDR3 is TGCGCCAGCAGCTTTTCAGGTTCTGGGTCACCCCTCCACTTT.